This entry lists 20 T cell receptor beta chains sequenced from one sample in a study of cytomegalovirus exposure and HLA in healthy donors. Amplification used 60 Vbeta primers and 13 Jbeta primers. Repertoires were generated with immunoSEQ multiplex PCR, while TCRdb's copy carries only in-frame clones and drops some. The data show over 110,000 clones, around 80% seen once. Sequencing input: PBMCs. The receptors were sampled from a woman between 55 and 75 years old in good health and CMV-seropositive.

The chain uses TRBV14 and TRBJ2-5, with a weak D call TRBD2 (5 bases). CDR3 size: 16 residues. V lost 4 bases and J 0 bases, leaving 15 bases between the germline ends. Germline V CDR1 and CDR2: SGHDN, FVKESK. DNA for the CDR3: TGTGCCAGCAGCCTTGCGGGCACACGGTACCAAGAGACCCAGTACTTC. Protein sequence: CASSLAGTRYQETQYF.

This clone was seen a single time. The chain links TRBV19 to TRBJ1-5; no firm D call. The germline CDR1 and CDR2 sequences are LNHDA and SQIVND (reference sequence). V lost 5 bases, J lost 0 bases, and 11 bases lay in between. This CDR3 contains 15 residues. The CDR3 loop reads CASSLAHYSNQPQHF. CDR3 DNA sequence: TGTGCCAGTAGTTTGGCACATTATAGCAATCAGCCCCAGCATTTT.

The CDR3 nucleotides read TGTGCCAGCAGTGAGGGCATCGGGCAGGGTCAGAACACAGATACGCAGTATTTT. Encoded protein: CASSEGIGQGQNTDTQYF. The chain uses TRBV2 and TRBJ2-3, with TRBD1 as a possible D gene (5 bases). Trimming pared 3 bases from V and 2 bases from J, leaving 21 bases between. Per germline, CDR1 SNHLY and CDR2 FYNNEI. The CDR3 runs 18 residues.

The V gene is TRBV10-3, the J gene TRBJ2-1; TRBD2 aligns across 10 bases. Germline CDR1 and CDR2: ENHRY and SYGVKD. Trimming at V came to 6 bases and at J to 5 bases, leaving 10 bases not matched to a gene. The CDR3 consists of 16 residues. CDR3 region: CAISNGGSGRNNEQFF. In DNA, the CDR3 is TGTGCCATCAGCAACGGTGGTAGCGGGAGGAACAATGAGCAGTTCTTC.

The chain combines TRBV6-6 with TRBJ1-1; 7 positions agree with TRBD1. Trimming cost V 6 bases and J 5 bases; bases outside gene matches: 3. CDR3 size: 12 residues. Germline V gene data show CDR1 as MNHNY and CDR2 as SVGAGI (reference sequence). The CDR3 DNA is TGTGCCAGCAGCCCAGGGGGAACTGAAGCTTTCTTT. Translating it yields CASSPGGTEAFF.

This chain links TRBV11-3 with TRBJ1-1; D call uncertain. Germline-derived CDR1 and CDR2 are SGHNT and YENEEA. The CDR3 totals 12 residues. V lost 5 bases and J 1 base, leaving 5 bases between the germline ends. The DNA of the CDR3 is TGTGCCAGCAGCCCAGGGAACACTGAAGCTTTCTTT. This sequence encodes CASSPGNTEAFF.

The gene calls are TRBV14 and TRBJ2-2; D is unresolved. Germline lookup yields CDR1 SGHDN and CDR2 FVKESK. Trimming removed 1 base at V and 5 bases at J, with 5 bases between. The CDR3 extends over 13 amino acids. The CDR3 DNA is TGTGCCAGCAGCCAAGTTCCAACCGGGGAGCTGTTTTTT. This encodes CASSQVPTGELFF.

This clone was seen just once. The chain links TRBV2 to TRBJ2-2; 9 nucleotides agree with TRBD2. Germline V gene sequence: CDR1 SNHLY, CDR2 FYNNEI. With V trimmed by 6 bases and J by 4 bases, 6 bases remained unmatched. This CDR3 has 15 amino acids. CDR3 coding DNA: TGTGCCAGCAGAGCGCTAGCGGGATCCACCGGGGAGCTGTTTTTT. Its protein is CASRALAGSTGELFF. The full variable domain, rest sourced from reference TRBV2 and TRBJ2-2, is EPEVTQTPSHQVTQMGQEVILRCVPISNHLYFYWYRQILGQKVEFLVSFYNNEISEKSEIFDDQFSVERPDGSNFTLKIRSTKLEDSAMYFCASRALAGSTGELFFGEGSRLTVL.

V gene TRBV7-8 combines with J gene TRBJ1-3; no clear D gene. The germline CDR1 and CDR2 sequences are SGHVS and FQNEAQ. Trimming took 4 bases from V and 9 from J, leaving 16 bases between them. This CDR3 has 14 residues. DNA of the CDR3: TGTGCCAGCAGCTCGACAAGGTTCCAGAGCACCATATATTTT. Its translation is CASSSTRFQSTIYF.

J is TRBJ2-1 and V is TRBV27; 11 bases line up with TRBD2. The V and J ends lost 6 bases and 5 bases, in that order; junction bases with no gene match: 9. This CDR3 is 16 amino acids long. Germline lookup yields CDR1 MNHEY and CDR2 SMNVEV (reference sequence). CDR3 amino acids: CASSATSGISHNEQFF. The CDR3 DNA reads as TGTGCCAGCAGCGCGACTAGCGGGATTAGCCACAATGAGCAGTTCTTC.

This clone has just one count. The V and J genes are TRBV19 and TRBJ2-5; tentatively, D is TRBD2 (6 bases). CDR1 is LNHDA, CDR2 SQIVND, per germline (reference sequence). The CDR3 loop spans 14 amino acids. Trimming stripped 0 bases from V and 6 bases from J, with 11 bases between. In DNA form, the CDR3 reads TGTGCCAGTAGTATAGATCATGGGAGGAAGACCCAGTACTTC. Its protein is CASSIDHGRKTQYF.

The chain recombines TRBV6-5 with TRBJ2-7; D not resolved. This CDR3 comprises 15 residues. Germline V gene lookup returns CDR1 MNHEY and CDR2 SVGAGI. V was shortened by 0 bases and J by 0 bases, with 9 bases between the two germline ends. CDR3 sequence reads: CASSYSSMSSYEQYF. The CDR3 nucleotides are TGTGCCAGCAGTTACTCGTCGATGAGCTCCTACGAGCAGTACTTC.

The table lists this clone with a few counts. The chain employs TRBV30 and TRBJ1-3; D is unclear. Germline loops: CDR1 GTSNPN, CDR2 SVGIG (reference sequence). This CDR3 comprises 13 residues. V was trimmed by 8 bases and J by 4 bases, leaving 15 bases between them. CDR3 sequence: CARKLGGGNTIYF. The DNA of the CDR3 is TGTGCCCGGAAACTCGGCGGGGGAAACACCATATATTTT.

The chain couples TRBV6-5 to TRBJ1-5, with a weak D call TRBD1 (5 bases). The ends were cut back, 4 bases at V and 2 bases at J, with 9 bases in the middle. The germline CDR1 and CDR2 sequences are MNHEY and SVGAGI. CDR3 length: 14 residues. CDR3 sequence (DNA): TGTGCCAGCAGTTCGTCCAGGGGCAATCAGCCCCAGCATTTT. Protein product: CASSSSRGNQPQHF.

The chain combines TRBV15 with TRBJ2-5, with 9 bases matching TRBD1. This CDR3 is built from 17 residues. Trimming cost V 1 base and J 0 bases; bases outside gene matches: 6. Germline CDR1 reads LNHNV; CDR2 reads YYDKDF (reference sequence). CDR3 bases: TGTGCCACCAGCAGAGTAGGGTGGGACAGGGACCAAGAGACCCAGTACTTC. Its protein product is CATSRVGWDRDQETQYF.

This chain joins TRBV30 and TRBJ2-7, with 8 bases matching TRBD2. CDR3 length: 13 residues. Germline-derived CDR1 and CDR2 are GTSNPN and SVGIG (reference sequence). The V gene end was trimmed by 2 bases and the J gene end by 6 bases; junction bases not matched to a gene: 6. The CDR3 DNA follows: TGTGCCTGGAGTATTAGCGGGAAAGCCGAGCAGTACTTC. It encodes CAWSISGKAEQYF.

This clone has just a few counts. The chain joins TRBV29-1 to TRBJ2-5, with D perhaps matching TRBD2 (7 bases). This CDR3 spans 13 amino acids. Germline CDR1 is SQVTM and CDR2 is ANQGSEA. V lost 7 bases, J lost 5 bases, and 17 bases lay in between. The CDR3 sequence is CSARQGRVETQYF. Written as DNA, the CDR3 is TGCAGCGCGAGGCAGGGGAGGGTGGAGACCCAGTACTTC.

This rearrangement joins TRBV5-1 to TRBJ2-5; D ambiguous. The CDR3 is 13 residues long. Per germline, CDR1 SGHRS and CDR2 YFSETQ. V was pared by 1 base and J by 3 bases, with 7 bases between. This chain's CDR3 is CASSLLVEETQYF. For the CDR3, the DNA is TGCGCCAGCAGCTTGTTAGTAGAAGAGACCCAGTACTTC.

This chain uses TRBV15 with TRBJ2-4; TRBD1 agrees at 7 bases. Per germline, CDR1 LNHNV and CDR2 YYDKDF (reference sequence). J lost 10 bases, V lost 0 bases, and 12 bases had no gene match. The CDR3 runs 16 residues. In DNA, the CDR3 is TGTGCCACCAGCAGAGATCCCCCTTCGACAGGGTCAATTCAGTACTTC. Its protein is CATSRDPPSTGSIQYF.

V usage is TRBV6-5 and J usage is TRBJ1-4; no definite D call. The CDR3 spans 13 residues. V was pared by 8 bases and J by 8 bases, with 15 bases between. Germline loops: CDR1 MNHEY, CDR2 SVGAGI. CDR3 loop: CASRAEGKEKLFF. The CDR3 bases are TGTGCCAGCCGCGCGGAGGGAAAGGAAAAACTGTTTTTT.